This T cell receptor (beta chain) emerged from a study of CD8+ T cells in alopecia areata. Findings and caveats of the study: Tofacitinib significantly reduced both scalp clonality and expanded CD8+ clones among the top 100. Mouse data revealed clearer TCR sharing than patient data did, a gap possibly tied to HLA. Persistence during tofacitinib was seen for many expanded lesional clones in scalp and blood.

After isolation, RNA underwent reverse transcription to generate cDNA as the sequencing template. Sequencing was performed with immunoSEQ multiplex PCR; in TCRdb, only in-frame clones are kept and a portion is missing. The sample holds over 95,000 clones, 55% to 60% seen once. Points on this clone: The antigen remains undetermined.

The CDR3 length is 14 residues. V was clipped by 6 bases and J by 9 bases, with 18 bases between them. Germline-derived CDR1 and CDR2 are KGHSH and LQKENI. Treatment specified: oral pan-JAK inhibitor, 5-10 mg twice daily. Both CD4+ and CD8+ T cells were separated by sorting PBMCs. The sample in question was CD4+ T cells sorted from blood, obtained at week 24, from a patient treated with tofacitinib. The chain joins TRBV18 to TRBJ1-5, with a weak D call TRBD1 (5 bases). This TCR derives from a human donor with alopecia areata. DNA for the CDR3: TGTGCCAGCTCTCACAGCCGGGACCTTCCGCCCCAGCATTTT. Its protein product is CASSHSRDLPPQHF.